This TCR beta chain was profiled in a study of blood T cell repertoires in COVID-19. Using immunoSEQ multiplex PCR, the repertoire was profiled, and TCRdb retains in-frame clones only, with some absent. The sample records 120,000 to 150,000 clones, approximately 87% being singletons. This CDR3 region has 14 residues. Germline CDR1 reads GTSNPN; CDR2 reads SVGIG (reference sequence). V trimming: 4 bases; J trimming: 4 bases; junction bases outside the gene matches: 6. This chain joins TRBV30 and TRBJ1-4, with 7 bases fitting TRBD1. The sequence was obtained from a woman aged 40 to 55 with acute or convalescent COVID-19. The sample taken for sequencing was peripheral blood. The DNA of the CDR3 is TGTGCCTGGAACAAGGGACAGCTTAATGAAAAACTGTTTTTT. Translated, it gives CAWNKGQLNEKLFF.